Included here is one T cell receptor (beta chain) sequence, with context. These data come from a study of blood T cell repertoires in COVID-19. Across the whole study: Some COVID-19 samples were acute and others convalescent; all came from the United States, Italy and Spain. The analysed material was cDNA or gDNA that came from T cells, B-cell-depleted T cells, or PBMCs.

Trimming pared 2 bases from V and 6 bases from J, leaving 11 bases between. The CDR3 is 14 residues long. Germline loops: CDR1 KGHSH, CDR2 LQKENI. In the original analysis: Estimation of nucleated cell counts relied on the amplification of reference gene primers. Only in-frame clones appear in the TCRdb table, and some are missing; sequencing was by immunoSEQ multiplex PCR. Clone size and the V and J calls come from that table; the DNA yielded D and trimming. The repertoire includes about 380,000 clones, 89% of them detected once, and around 1.2% sits in the top ten. The clonotype comes from a middle-aged man with acute or convalescent COVID-19. The V and J genes are TRBV18 and TRBJ1-5; D unresolved. What was sequenced was peripheral blood. CDR3 amino acids: CASSPGLGGQPQHF. The CDR3 DNA is TGTGCCAGCTCACCAGGACTGGGCGGTCAGCCCCAGCATTTT.